This section outlines one T cell receptor beta chain sequence together with its context. It lacks a known antigen. In total, 630 or so healthy bone marrow donors made up the cohort. At the time of sampling, every cohort member was nominally healthy, though immune exposures that went unrecorded were likely present. The donor tested CMV seropositive, placing the donor among the approximately 290 seropositive members of the cohort. Every donor gave a peripheral blood sample, and the peripheral blood mononuclear cells from that sample were used for TCR beta sequencing. Genomic DNA was extracted from the blood cell samples with the Qiagen DNeasy Blood Extraction Kit. The germline V gene (reference sequence) provides CDR1 GTSNPN and CDR2 SVGIG. Trimming takes 6 bases from V and 5 bases from J, and the germline ends sit 7 bases apart. From the cysteine up to the phenylalanine, the CDR3 has a length of 10 residues. CDR3 DNA only is kept here, 30 bases in frame from base 1.

This entry comes from a study of cytomegalovirus exposure and HLA in healthy donors (dated by TCRdb to 2016 to 2017). For the study in its entirety: According to an earlier analysis of a few hundred of the donors, about 179 million T cells yielded some 120 million unique TCR beta sequences and 276 Gb of sequence data. Roughly 290 gigabases of sequencing data and roughly 80 million unique TCR sequences made up an early release that covered around 640 HLA-typed donors. Of the roughly 410 genotyped donors, roughly 76% were placed in the genetic ancestry cluster associated with self-reported Caucasian donors. The study aimed to test whether signatures of past pathogen exposure could be identified by cataloging public T cell receptors. The study profiled the T cell repertoires of more than 500 subjects by immunosequencing and related them to cytomegalovirus serostatus. A separate validation cohort of approximately 130 different subjects was used in addition to the 666-subject first cohort. High-throughput TCR immunosequencing, statistical association of individual TCRs with disease status, and machine learning were combined to predict cytomegalovirus infection status. A later analysis re-examined previously published TCR beta repertoires from just over 650 donors and added high-resolution HLA genotyping to investigate patterns of TCR occurrence. Rather than using new phenotypic data, the later analysis identified candidate immune exposures from TCR beta sequences and from how often those sequences occurred across donors. To decide whether each TCR beta V gene segment behaved as functional or pseudogenic, an earlier analysis of 587 of the donors relied on high-throughput TCR beta sequencing. Donor age, sex, ethnicity and CMV serostatus were compiled alongside the repertoire data. In a later genetic analysis, genome-wide SNP genotypes for about three fifths of the roughly 670 donors were used, and that subset was treated as a discovery cohort. Every discovery cohort repertoire had been produced on one sequencing platform. HLA typing covered class I and class II loci at four-digit resolution. The number of typed donors differed by locus: 629-630 for A, B, C, DRB1 and DQB1; 500 to 550 for DQA1; fewer than 610 for DPA1; and some 470 for DPB1. Roughly 5 DR-DQ haplotypes were handled as single units for association and clustering, since linkage in the cohort was strong. Among a few hundred genotyped donors of the cohort, an average of about 240,000 unique TCR beta nucleotide sequences were sequenced per donor, roughly a sixth of them non-productive. Paper-wide results and their limitations: The earlier analysis of some 540 of the donors excluded some 15 rarely observed V segments, including chromosome 9 orphons, because counts were too low. A later analysis found that TCR association rates varied across HLA loci, with DRB1 alleles showing the most associated TCRs and HLA-C alleles the fewest. According to a later analysis, most CMV-associated TCR beta chains appeared to be HLA-restricted, and the HLA associations seemed to be driven largely by CMV exposure. Because some donors lacked HLA typing at each locus, the association tests relied only on the typed subset. The classifier was reported to diagnose cytomegalovirus status with high specificity and sensitivity in both the original and validation cohorts. A later genetic analysis associated a missense DCLRE1C variant with V-gene and J-gene trimming of TCR beta chains, and an independent cohort replicated the association. In a later analysis, several top co-occurrence clusters were reported to appear linked to parvovirus B19, influenza, CMV and Epstein-Barr virus. A further reported finding was that TCR beta sequences accurately predicted the HLA-A and HLA-B alleles for most subjects in the first cohort. An earlier analysis of 587 of the donors showed that most TCR beta V segments appeared in productive rearrangements either about 90% or about 30% of the time, which broadly matched IMGT annotations. The authors suggested that the approach could potentially be extended to other disease states and immunological phenotypes. Most TCR sequences were observed very rarely across donors, whereas some public TCRs were present in many individuals. Specific HLA alleles were associated with around 18,000 TCR beta sequences at a false discovery rate of 0.05 in a later analysis. This cohort had only TCR beta chains sequenced, and the lack of alpha or paired-chain data limited which features could be detected. Assigning TCR associations to individual alleles was difficult when HLA alleles, especially DR and DQ, strongly co-occurred. A cluster of highly shared sequence variants was judged likely to be a technical artifact of the sequencing pipeline. Three of the identified cytomegalovirus-associated TCR beta chains were confirmed in vitro to be specific for cytomegalovirus antigens. A later genetic analysis reported fewer N-insertions in productive TCRs among donors in an Asian-associated ancestry cluster than the roughly 690-donor mean. Correlated functional status among segregating V segments might reflect linkage disequilibrium, but an unknown experimental factor could not be ruled out. Presence/absence analyses assumed roughly uniform sequencing depth across donors, an assumption that may not hold. Some IMGT-functional V segments, including TRBV6-2 and TRBV6-3, could not be told apart with the 87-base-pair reads, so those segments were excluded. In a later analysis, HLA-associated TCR beta chains showed more clonal expansion and lower generation probabilities than non-associated chains that were equally common. Immune exposure information for the cohort was limited to CMV serostatus. The study listed 150 to 200 TCR beta chains as associated with cytomegalovirus.

Library preparation employed the immunoSEQ multiplex PCR assay. The multiplex PCR relied on a mix of 60 forward primers for TCR Vbeta segments and 13 reverse primers for TCR Jbeta segments. The CDR3 region of rearranged TCR beta genes was amplified from genomic DNA by a multiplex PCR assay. The amplified TCR beta libraries were sequenced on the Illumina HiSeq System as 87-base-pair reads. In the paper's pipeline: In a later analysis, some 80 million unique TCR beta chains were counted across the roughly 610 repertoires, and about 9.9 million of these chains were shared by at least two donors. To remove PCR and sequencing errors, raw reads were error-corrected and collapsed into unique sequences using a nearest-neighbor algorithm that merged closely related sequences. To assign V, D and J gene segments, CDR3 sequences were aligned to IMGT reference sequences. For a sequence to be retained, at least a six-nucleotide match to both a V gene segment and a J gene segment was required. A rearrangement was called productive if the CDR3 had no stop codons and remained in frame with V and J, and every other rearrangement was called non-productive. Following IMGT convention, CDR3 was defined as the stretch from the second conserved V-encoded cysteine to the conserved J-encoded phenylalanine. Sequences without an unambiguous match to a single V gene segment were excluded from the earlier analysis of about 600 of the donors. In an earlier analysis of several hundred of the donors, V segments were called functional above 56.7% productive rearrangements and were called segregating when the between-donor standard deviation exceeded 5%. To diagnose cytomegalovirus status from the catalog of TCR beta chain sequences, a statistical classification framework was built. A later analysis assigned V and J genes by comparing TCR nucleotide sequences with IMGT/GENE-DB human TR gene sequences. Using the TCRdist pipeline, a later analysis assigned CDR3 sequences along with most-parsimonious VDJ recombination scenarios. A later analysis defined each TCR beta chain by its CDR3 amino acid sequence plus V-gene family, and excluded reads lacking a unique V-gene family. A later analysis removed 450 to 600 highly shared, low-generation-probability nucleotide sequences to deal with suspected cross-contamination and a sequencing artifact. In a later analysis, a clonal expansion index was calculated for each public chain from normalized within-repertoire ranks of inferred template counts. In a later analysis, generation probabilities were computed using a VDJ recombination model fitted to out-of-frame rearrangements, and the results were checked against IGoR. Hypergeometric tests were used in a later analysis to score TCR-TCR, TCR-HLA and TCR-CMV co-occurrence, with a repertoire-size bias correction applied to the TCR pairs. To estimate false discovery rates, a later analysis permuted the HLA or CMV assignments 20 times. In a later analysis, co-occurring TCRs were grouped using DBSCAN, and TCRdist sequence similarity was added for clustering within HLA-allele-positive subsets. Co-occurrence clustering excluded repertoires with fewer than 30,000 or more than 120,000 public chains, plus five with anomalous nucleotide sharing. Here the immuneACCESS table is served through TCRdb, limited to in-frame sequences with V and J called. Missing clones are a known gap in these copies; in checked studies unresolved V genes cover under half, and the rest lacks a known reason. From that table come the V and J calls and clone size; the DNA was used to work out D and trimming. This sample's listing comprises some 51,000 clones. The biggest ten clones account for about 9.2% of the sample.

Sequenced material: PBMCs. The chain is made from TRBV30 and TRBJ1-2, with no D gene named confidently. The receptor was derived from a man aged 50 to 60 in good health and CMV-seropositive. The nucleotide sequence reads TGTGCCTGTAATTTTTATGGCTACACCTTC. Translated, it reads CACNFYGYTF.